This is a list of T cell receptor beta chains from one sample in a study of shared T cell receptors in the human thymus. Data came from immunoSEQ multiplex PCR; TCRdb stores just in-frame clones and leaves some out. This table has hundreds of thousands of clones, approximately 89% appearing once. These data are also associated with another study on human thymus T cells.

The sequenced material came from thymocytes. The receptors originated from a boy under two years old with a congenital heart defect. CDR3s include the opening cysteine and the closing phenylalanine or tryptophan. A D gene is named only where the DNA matches it firmly. Rows may omit the clone size; those that give it use once, few, many or a size class.

D gene	V gene	J gene	clone size	CDR3 protein	CDR3 DNA
-	TRBV27	TRBJ2-7	-	CASSLIGEGKEQYF	TGTGCCAGCAGTTTGATCGGGGAAGGGAAAGAGCAGTACTTC
TRBD2	TRBV18	TRBJ2-5	-	CASSPREPAGEETQYF	TGTGCCAGCTCACCACGAGAACCAGCGGGGGAAGAGACCCAGTACTTC
-	TRBV27	TRBJ1-5	-	CASIPTGYQPQHF	TGTGCCAGCATTCCCACAGGGTACCAGCCCCAGCATTTT
TRBD2	TRBV29-1	TRBJ2-3	-	CSVGRLAGGSPTDTQYF	TGCAGCGTTGGGCGACTAGCGGGAGGGTCGCCCACAGATACGCAGTATTTT
-	TRBV11-2	TRBJ2-7	once	CASSSTGLGWEQYF	TGTGCCAGCAGCTCGACAGGTTTGGGTTGGGAGCAGTACTTC
-	TRBV4-1	TRBJ1-4	-	CASSLSKQGFPEKLFF	TGCGCCAGCAGCCTTTCTAAACAGGGATTCCCGGAAAAACTGTTTTTT
-	TRBV9	TRBJ1-1	-	CASSVGGQDTEAFF	TGTGCCAGCAGCGTAGGAGGGCAGGACACTGAAGCTTTCTTT
-	TRBV9	TRBJ2-7	-	CASSVNDRFTYEQYF	TGTGCCAGCAGCGTAAATGACAGGTTCACCTACGAGCAGTACTTC
-	TRBV28	TRBJ2-3	-	CASSWRDTQYF	TGTGCCAGCAGTTGGAGGGATACGCAGTATTTT
-	TRBV10-3	TRBJ2-1	-	CAISVSWATSYNEQFF	TGTGCCATCAGTGTTAGTTGGGCCACCTCCTACAATGAGCAGTTCTTC
-	TRBV7-9	TRBJ2-2	-	CASSLVGGTAGGELFF	TGTGCCAGCAGCTTAGTAGGCGGGACGGCTGGCGGGGAGCTGTTTTTT
TRBD1	TRBV12-5	TRBJ1-5	-	CASGFSGQVSMQPQHF	TGTGCTAGTGGTTTTTCGGGACAGGTGTCGATGCAGCCCCAGCATTTT
-	TRBV29-1	TRBJ2-1	-	CSVEIPGVEFF	TGCAGCGTTGAAATCCCCGGGGTCGAGTTCTTC
TRBD1	TRBV6-5	TRBJ2-5	once	CASNSGGGETQYF	TGTGCCAGCAATTCAGGGGGCGGAGAGACCCAGTACTTC
TRBD1	TRBV4-2	TRBJ2-5	few	CASSQRGGVRETQYF	TGTGCCAGCAGCCAGCGAGGGGGCGTTCGAGAGACCCAGTACTTC
TRBD1	TRBV5-4	TRBJ1-2	few	CASSAQGAIYGYTF	TGTGCCAGCAGCGCACAGGGGGCCATCTATGGCTACACCTTC
-	TRBV5-4	TRBJ2-1	-	CASSLVRGGYNEQFF	TGTGCCAGCAGCTTGGTGAGAGGGGGCTACAATGAGCAGTTCTTC
-	TRBV27	TRBJ2-3	-	CASRLIGTDTQYF	TGTGCCAGCAGACTGATTGGCACAGATACGCAGTATTTT
-	TRBV9	TRBJ2-1	-	CASSLTHLGGFPYNEQFF	TGTGCCAGCAGCCTAACCCACCTCGGGGGTTTCCCCTACAATGAGCAGTTCTTC
TRBD1	TRBV5-8	TRBJ1-1	-	CASRLWDRRENTEAFF	TGTGCCAGCAGGTTATGGGACAGGCGGGAGAACACTGAAGCTTTCTTT
TRBD1	TRBV6-1	TRBJ2-7	-	CASSEAGTETYEQYF	TGTGCCAGCAGTGAAGCCGGGACAGAGACCTACGAGCAGTACTTC
TRBD2	TRBV4-1	TRBJ2-1	-	CASSQVPAGTYNEQFF	TGCGCCAGCAGCCAAGTCCCAGCGGGGACCTACAATGAGCAGTTCTTC
TRBD1	TRBV5-1	TRBJ1-1	-	CASSLNCTGVPSNTEAFF	TGCGCCAGCAGCTTGAATTGCACAGGGGTTCCTTCTAACACTGAAGCTTTCTTT
-	TRBV10-2	TRBJ2-7	-	CASRQVTSSYEQYF	TGCGCCAGCAGACAAGTCACAAGCTCCTACGAGCAGTACTTC
-	TRBV5-1	TRBJ2-1	-	CASSSQGYDSNEQFF	TGCGCCAGCAGTTCGCAGGGGTACGATAGCAATGAGCAGTTCTTC